This entry is about one TCR beta chain. Its matching antigen is unknown. The record originates from a study of cytomegalovirus exposure and HLA in healthy donors. The PCR had 60 Vbeta and 13 Jbeta primers. The protocol was immunoSEQ multiplex PCR, while the TCRdb copy is restricted to in-frame clones and leaves out a portion. Here the sample spans more than 100,000 clones, roughly 74% being singletons. The germline gives CDR1 LNHNV, CDR2 YYDKDF (reference sequence). There are 14 residues in the CDR3. V lost 0 bases and J lost 1, with 7 bases in between. Study results and caveats: Rare TCR sequences dominated, though some public TCRs recurred in many donors. Differences between HLA loci emerged in a later analysis of TCR association rates, with DRB1 most and HLA-C fewest.

The sequence derives from a woman in her forties or fifties in good health and CMV-seropositive. This chain uses TRBV15 with TRBJ2-7; no clear D gene. Sequenced input: PBMCs. The CDR3 protein is CATSREGSSYEQYF. CDR3 coding DNA: TGTGCCACCAGCAGAGAGGGCTCGTCCTACGAGCAGTACTTC.